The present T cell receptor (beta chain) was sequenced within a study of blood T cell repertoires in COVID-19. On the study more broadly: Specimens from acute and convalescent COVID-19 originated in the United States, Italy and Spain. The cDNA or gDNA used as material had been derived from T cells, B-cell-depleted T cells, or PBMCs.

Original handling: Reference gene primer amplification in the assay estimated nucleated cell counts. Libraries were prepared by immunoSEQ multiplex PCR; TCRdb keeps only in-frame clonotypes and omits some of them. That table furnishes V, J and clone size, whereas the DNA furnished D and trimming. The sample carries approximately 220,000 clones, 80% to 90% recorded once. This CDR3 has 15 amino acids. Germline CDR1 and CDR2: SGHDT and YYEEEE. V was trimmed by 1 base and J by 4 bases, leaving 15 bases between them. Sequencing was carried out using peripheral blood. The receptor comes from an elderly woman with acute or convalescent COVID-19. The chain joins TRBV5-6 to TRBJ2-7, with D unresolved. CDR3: CASSLTRIWSYEQYF. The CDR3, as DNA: TGTGCCAGCAGCTTGACCAGGATCTGGTCGTACGAGCAGTACTTC.